These 3 T cell receptor beta chains were sequenced from one sample in a study of blood T cell repertoires in COVID-19 (dated by TCRdb to 2018 to 2021). Library preparation used the immunoSEQ multiplex PCR assay. TCRdb retrieved this table from immuneACCESS and kept in-frame rearrangements only. Not all clones are present; in checked studies, unresolved V genes account for under half, and no reason is known for the remainder. Recorded for this sample are about 63,000 clones; about 88% of them occurred a single time. The top ten hold about 12% of the sample. Sequencing input: peripheral blood. The source of these receptors is a human donor in a cohort sampled during active COVID-19.

There are a few counts of this clone. V is TRBV19 and J is TRBJ1-1, with D unclear. The V end lost 1 base, the J end lost 2 bases, and 8 bases lay between the germline ends. This CDR3 has 14 residues. Germline assignment: CDR1 LNHDA and CDR2 SQIVND (reference sequence). CDR3 protein: CASSIAAGNTEAFF. The CDR3 DNA reads TGTGCCAGTAGTATAGCGGCGGGAAACACTGAAGCTTTCTTT.

V and J are TRBV19 and TRBJ1-2, with 7 bases aligning to TRBD1. The junction had 10 bases not matched to a gene; V was cut back by 5 bases and J by 4 bases. Germline V gene data show CDR1 as LNHDA and CDR2 as SQIVND (reference sequence). This CDR3 has 15 amino acids. Written as DNA, the CDR3 is TGTGCCAGTAGTTATTCCGGGACAGCGATCTATGGCTACACCTTC. This codes for CASSYSGTAIYGYTF. Using reference TRBV19 and TRBJ1-2 for the parts outside the CDR3, the full variable domain is DGGITQSPKYLFRKEGQNVTLSCEQNLNHDAMYWYRQDPGQGLRLIYYSQIVNDFQKGDIAEGYSVSREKKESFPLTVTSAQKNPTAFYLCASSYSGTAIYGYTFGSGTRLTVV.

This chain uses TRBV6-5 with TRBJ1-6; tentative D call: TRBD1 (5 bases). Germline-derived CDR1 and CDR2 are MNHEY and SVGAGI. Trimming shortened V by 3 bases and J by 8 bases, and 17 bases separated the two germline ends. The CDR3 is 16 amino acids. The CDR3 protein is CASSYHRWGRDSPLHF. As DNA, the CDR3 is TGTGCCAGCAGTTATCATAGATGGGGCAGGGATTCACCCCTCCACTTT.